This T cell receptor (beta chain) was sequenced for a study of T-cell reconstitution after alpha-beta-depleted transplantation in children. This clonotype showed up just a few times. Construction of the TCRbeta library involved unique molecular identifiers. Via MiXCR, TCRdb re-called the PCR reads, giving one row per CDR3 protein. The sample includes some 550,000 distinct CDR3 sequences, about a sixth of them seen just once. The germline V gene has CDR1 SGHTA and CDR2 FQGNSA. V shed 5 bases and J shed 3 bases, with 12 bases lying between them. The CDR3 loop spans 14 amino acids. Here the sequenced sample was PBMCs from the stem cell graft donor, taken from the stem cell graft. The clonotype originates from a human donor who donated a stem cell graft to a child with acute lymphoblastic leukemia. The rearrangement uses TRBV7-2 and TRBJ2-3; the D is unclear. The CDR3 protein is CASSPKGPTDTQYF. As DNA, the CDR3 is TGTGCCAGCAGCCCGAAAGGACCGACAGATACGCAGTATTTT.